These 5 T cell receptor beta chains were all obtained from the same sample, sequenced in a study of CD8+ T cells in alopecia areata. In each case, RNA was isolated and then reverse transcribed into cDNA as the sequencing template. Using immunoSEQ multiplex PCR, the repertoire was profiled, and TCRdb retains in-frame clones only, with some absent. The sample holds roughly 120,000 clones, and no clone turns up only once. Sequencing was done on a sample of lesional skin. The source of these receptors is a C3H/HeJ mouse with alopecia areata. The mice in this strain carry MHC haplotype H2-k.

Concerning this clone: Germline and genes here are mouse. The part of the CDR3 DNA that was read is TGTGCCAGCAGTGGCCGGGACAGGGGGGCT. This encodes CASSGRDRGA. The full CDR3 is CASSGRDRGAEQFF. This chain connects TRBV13-1 to TRBJ2-1, with 11 bases lining up with TRBD1. The CDR3 goes on 4 residues after the read ends, and that part is filled in from the germline J gene. There are 14 residues in the CDR3. CDR1 is NSHNY and CDR2 is SYGAGN in the germline V gene.

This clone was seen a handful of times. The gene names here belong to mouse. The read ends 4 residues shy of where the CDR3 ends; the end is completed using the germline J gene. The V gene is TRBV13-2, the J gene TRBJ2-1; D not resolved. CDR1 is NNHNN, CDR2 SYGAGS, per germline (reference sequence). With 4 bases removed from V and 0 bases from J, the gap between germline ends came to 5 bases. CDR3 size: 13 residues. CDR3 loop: CASGQFNYAEQFF. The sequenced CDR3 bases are TGTGCCAGCGGTCAGTTTAACTATGCT.

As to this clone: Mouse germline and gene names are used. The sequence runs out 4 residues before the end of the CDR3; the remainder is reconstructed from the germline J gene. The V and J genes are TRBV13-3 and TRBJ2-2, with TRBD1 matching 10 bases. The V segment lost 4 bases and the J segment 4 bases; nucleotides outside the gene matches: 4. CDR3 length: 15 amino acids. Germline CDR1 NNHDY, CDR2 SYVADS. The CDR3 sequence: CASSPTGGGTGQLYF. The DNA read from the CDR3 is TGTGCCAGCAGTCCGACAGGGGGCGGCACCGGG.

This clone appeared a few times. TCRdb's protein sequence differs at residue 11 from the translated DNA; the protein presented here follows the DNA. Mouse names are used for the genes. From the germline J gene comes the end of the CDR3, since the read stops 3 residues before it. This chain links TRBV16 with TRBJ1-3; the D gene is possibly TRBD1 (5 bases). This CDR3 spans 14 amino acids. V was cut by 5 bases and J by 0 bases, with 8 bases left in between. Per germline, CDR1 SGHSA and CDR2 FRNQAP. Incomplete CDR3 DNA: TGTGCAAGCAGCCCGGACAATTCTGGAAATACG. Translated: CASSPDNSGNT. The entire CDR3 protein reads CASSPDNSGNTLYF.

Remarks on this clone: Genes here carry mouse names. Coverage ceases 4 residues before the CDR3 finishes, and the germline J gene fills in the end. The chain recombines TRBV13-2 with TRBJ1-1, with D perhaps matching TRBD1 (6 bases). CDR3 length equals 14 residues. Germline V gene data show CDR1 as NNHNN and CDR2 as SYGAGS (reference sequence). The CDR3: CASGEDWGAREVFF. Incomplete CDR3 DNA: TGTGCCAGCGGTGAGGACTGGGGGGCGAGA.